This TCR beta chain was sequenced for a study of T-cell memory formation after mild COVID-19. Study-wide context: Clusters were largely donor specific. Overall study findings and caveats: The pre-infection memory compartment contained some responding clones, suggesting cross-reactive memory joined. Contracting CD4+ clones were located mainly in CM and EM, and CD8+ clones in EMRA. Clones contracting over day 15 to 85 were CD4/CD8 balanced, with later expanders leaning CD4+.

TCRdb reprocessed the 5' RACE reads with MiXCR, giving one entry per CDR3 protein. This sample has roughly 480,000 distinct CDR3 sequences; more than 20% occur once, and the top ten carry 12%. This clonotype was observed a few times. The antigen is unknown. Deletions cut 3 bases from V and 9 bases from J, with 15 bases between. The CDR3 is 14 amino acids. In germline, CDR1 is SEHNR, CDR2 FQNEAQ (reference sequence). The sample was PBMCs or a T cell subset sorted from them (not recorded which). The chain combines TRBV7-9 with TRBJ2-1; D remains ambiguous. The sequence was collected from an adult woman who had mild COVID-19 (a few samples of this study predate the infection). Cell type and time point are not known. CDR3 in amino acids: CASSLMSSVSEQFF. CDR3 sequence (DNA): TGTGCCAGCAGCTTGATGAGCTCAGTAAGTGAGCAGTTCTTC.